The 17 T cell receptor beta chains below come from one sample, sequenced in a study of shared clonotypes between healthy human individuals. Sequencing was performed with immunoSEQ multiplex PCR; in TCRdb, only in-frame clones are kept and a portion is missing. The repertoire includes a few hundred thousand clones, less than 80% of them detected once, and roughly 12% sits in the top ten. The material sequenced was PBMCs. The source of these receptors is a woman aged 40 to 50 in good health. Some clones in this sample may be carry-over from other donors' samples.

The chain has TRBV21-1 and TRBJ2-1; the table names TRBD1, a call not compared with the DNA. TRBV21-1 represents a pseudogene. This CDR3 contains 18 residues. In DNA, the CDR3 is TGTGCCAGCAGCAAACGCCCCCGGACAGGGGGTGCGTACAATGAGCAGTTCTTC. Amino acids: CASSKRPRTGGAYNEQFF.

The genes are TRBV19 and TRBJ1-5; D is ambiguous. Germline V lookup: CDR1 LNHDA, CDR2 SQIVND (reference sequence). The CDR3 loop spans 13 amino acids. V was clipped by 3 bases and J by 11 bases, with 14 bases between them. CDR3 nucleotide sequence: TGTGCCAGTAGTATCGGCATACAAGTGTCCCAGCATTTT. This sequence encodes CASSIGIQVSQHF.

V usage is TRBV5-1 and J usage is TRBJ2-7, with D possibly being TRBD2 (7 bases). The CDR3 is 15 residues long. The V end lost 4 bases, the J end lost 3 bases, and 17 bases lay between the germline ends. Germline loops: CDR1 SGHRS, CDR2 YFSETQ. DNA of the CDR3: TGCGCCAGCAGCGCCCAAGGGGGGGCGGACTACGAGCAGTACTTC. Translating gives CASSAQGGADYEQYF.

The chain is built from TRBV7-8 and TRBJ2-1, with TRBD2 matching over 14 bases. The CDR3 contains 16 residues. Germline V lookup: CDR1 SGHVS, CDR2 FQNEAQ. Unmatched junction bases numbered 8, after V lost 5 bases and J lost 8 bases. This chain's CDR3 is CASSLGGLAGDDEQFF. Here the CDR3 DNA reads TGTGCCAGCAGCCTAGGGGGACTAGCGGGAGACGATGAGCAGTTCTTC.

V usage is TRBV7-2 and J usage is TRBJ1-1; D may be TRBD1 (5 bases). Trimming left V 5 bases short and J 4 bases short, with 14 bases between. This CDR3 comprises 14 residues. Germline-derived CDR1 and CDR2 are SGHTA and FQGNSA. This chain's CDR3 is CASSLQGGGTEAFF. DNA for the CDR3: TGTGCCAGCAGCCTCCAGGGTGGTGGCACTGAAGCTTTCTTT.

Points on this clone: This same CDR3 is encoded by further DNA sequences in the sample. V and J are TRBV7-9 and TRBJ1-1, with a weak D call TRBD1 (6 bases). The length of the CDR3 is 13 residues. V was shortened by 5 bases and J by 4 bases, with 11 bases between the two germline ends. CDR1 and CDR2 (germline): SEHNR, FQNEAQ (reference sequence). The CDR3 reads CASSLGGATEAFF. The CDR3 DNA reads TGTGCCAGCAGCCTTGGGGGGGCCACTGAAGCTTTCTTT.

The J gene is TRBJ1-2, the V gene TRBV2; 8 nucleotides line up with TRBD1. The CDR3 runs 14 residues. With 3 bases clipped from V and 4 bases from J, the junction kept 4 bases outside the gene matches. Germline V gene data show CDR1 as SNHLY and CDR2 as FYNNEI. The chain's CDR3 is CASSESDRGYGYTF. The CDR3 bases are TGTGCCAGCAGTGAGAGTGACAGGGGCTATGGCTACACCTTC.

The chain combines TRBV30 with TRBJ2-7; tentatively, D is TRBD2 (7 bases). The CDR3 loop spans 14 amino acids. The germline V gene has CDR1 GTSNPN and CDR2 SVGIG (reference sequence). Deletions cut 2 bases from V and 12 bases from J, with 23 bases between. CDR3 sequence: CAWSLGRAQGRVYF. DNA of the CDR3: TGTGCCTGGAGTCTAGGGAGGGCCCAGGGGCGGGTGTACTTC.

The V and J genes are TRBV4-1 and TRBJ2-7, with 12 bases lining up with TRBD2. Germline V CDR1 and CDR2: MGHRA, YSYEKL. The junction had 4 bases not matched to a gene; V was cut back by 1 base and J by 3 bases. The CDR3 totals 16 residues. In DNA, the CDR3 is TGCGCCAGCAGCCAAGGACTAGCGGGAGAGTTCTACGAGCAGTACTTC. Amino acid sequence: CASSQGLAGEFYEQYF.

The chain carries TRBV28 and TRBJ2-6; D unresolved. CDR3 length: 15 residues. CDR1 MDHEN and CDR2 SYDVKM come from the germline V gene. Trimming took off 5 bases at V and 0 bases at J, with 8 bases between the two ends. Here the CDR3 DNA reads TGTGCCAGCAGTAACTTCCTCTCTGGGGCCAACGTCCTGACTTTC. It translates to CASSNFLSGANVLTF.

This clone was counted a single time. The V and J genes are TRBV2 and TRBJ2-7; 9 bases agree with TRBD2. This CDR3 comprises 16 residues. The J segment lost 5 bases and the V segment lost 4 bases, leaving 12 bases of the junction unmatched. Germline V gene sequence: CDR1 SNHLY, CDR2 FYNNEI. Here the CDR3 DNA reads TGTGCCAGCAGTGTAGGAAATAGCGGGAGTGTTAACGAGCAGTACTTC. As protein: CASSVGNSGSVNEQYF.

V is TRBV9 and J is TRBJ2-3, with TRBD2 identical over 9 bases. J lost 2 bases, V lost 0 bases, and 4 bases had no gene match. The germline V gene has CDR1 SGDLS and CDR2 YYNGEE. The length of the CDR3 is 16 residues. The CDR3 DNA is TGTGCCAGCAGCGTAGGGGCGGGAGGGTTCACAGATACGCAGTATTTT. Translating it yields CASSVGAGGFTDTQYF.

The rearrangement joins TRBV6-4 to TRBJ1-3; 7 positions agree with TRBD1. Gene TRBJ2-2 matches the end of the DNA better, so the J call may be wrong. The CDR3 loop spans 14 amino acids. Looked up from germline, CDR1 is MRHNA and CDR2 is SNTAGT. The CDR3, as DNA: TGTGCCAGCCGACAGGGATCAAATCTCGGGGAGCTGTTTTTT. Translated, it gives CASRQGSNLGELFF.

This clone was seen at least ten times. V gene TRBV19 combines with J gene TRBJ2-2; D is uncertain. The V and J ends lost 3 bases and 6 bases respectively, with 11 bases between them. CDR1 is LNHDA, CDR2 SQIVND, per germline (reference sequence). This CDR3 region has 14 residues. The CDR3 reads CASSISRQAGELFF. Written as DNA, the CDR3 is TGTGCCAGTAGTATTTCCAGGCAGGCCGGGGAGCTGTTTTTT. Together with reference TRBV19 and TRBJ2-2, the CDR3 gives the full variable domain: DGGITQSPKYLFRKEGQNVTLSCEQNLNHDAMYWYRQDPGQGLRLIYYSQIVNDFQKGDIAEGYSVSREKKESFPLTVTSAQKNPTAFYLCASSISRQAGELFFGEGSRLTVL.

The V and J genes are TRBV10-2 and TRBJ2-1, with 9 bases that match TRBD2. The CDR3 is 16 amino acids. Germline CDR1 and CDR2: WSHSY and SAAADI. The ends lost 2 bases at V and 1 base at J; junction bases unmatched: 3. Here the CDR3 reads CASSEGAGGSYNEQFF. In nucleotides, the CDR3 is TGCGCCAGCAGTGAGGGGGCGGGGGGGTCCTACAATGAGCAGTTCTTC.

The V call is TRBV15, the J call TRBJ2-5; maybe TRBD2 (6 bases). Germline CDR1 LNHNV, CDR2 YYDKDF (reference sequence). Trimming took off 1 base at V and 5 bases at J, with 11 bases between the two ends. This CDR3 has 14 residues. CDR3 nucleotides: TGTGCCACCAGCAGAGGGGGGGAGTGGGAGACCCAGTACTTC. Translating gives CATSRGGEWETQYF.

The table lists this clone with a count of one. This chain links TRBV4-2 with TRBJ2-2, with D unresolved. V gave up 4 bases and J gave up 5 bases, with 5 bases separating them. Per the germline V gene, CDR1 is LGHNA and CDR2 is YNFKEQ. The CDR3 covers 12 residues. In DNA, the CDR3 is TGTGCCAGCAGCCGAAGAACCGGGGAGCTGTTTTTT. Residues: CASSRRTGELFF.